The TCR beta chain described here comes from a study of blood T cells in healthy people across ages (dated by TCRdb to between 2014 and 2016). Background for the entire study: Template switching captured roughly one uniquely barcoded TCR beta cDNA molecule per two T cells in model experiments. To track age-related changes in TCR beta repertoire diversity, the study relied on deep sequencing normalized with unique cDNA molecular identifiers. Two additional independent replicas of 1 million unique cDNA reads from the same blood draw were analyzed for two donors (one aged 18 to 30 and one aged 80 or older). To avoid experimental bias, donors of different ages were randomly spread across the sequencing lanes. Donors were grouped into four age groups: young (average roughly 15 years), middle-aged (39), aged (about 60) and long-lived (about 89).

The receptor library was made with 5' RACE. The reads were generated on an Illumina HiSeq 2500. A second PCR of roughly 6 to 11 cycles was run with a J-beta primer mix and a sample-barcoded 5' primer. A template-switch 5' adaptor carrying 12 random nucleotides introduced a unique molecular identifier onto each TCR beta cDNA molecule. At least 2.5 million CDR3-containing paired-end reads were obtained from each sample. First-strand cDNA synthesis was performed from all RNA using the Mint cDNA synthesis kit, with priming by a TRBC-specific oligonucleotide. Following uracil-DNA glycosylase treatment, a first 18-cycle PCR with universal primers M1SS and BC2_uni_R was performed on all cDNA. The paper's data handling went like this. Each sample was normalized by randomly selecting 1 million high-quality reads, each carrying a distinct molecular identifier. Instead of being binned into consensus sequences, reads with shared molecular identifiers were discarded. MiTCR, with a Q25 quality threshold and the strictest error-elimination algorithm, was used for CDR3 identification, clonotype clustering and error correction. A nonparametric unseen species model with Euler transformation was used to estimate a lower bound on total TCR beta diversity. The raw public data were reprocessed by TCRdb itself: fastp quality trimming at Q25, MiXCR clonotype calling, in-frame beta chains only. Each entry merges the rows of one CDR3 protein and shows their most common DNA and genes. For this entry, the V and J calls and clone size follow TCRdb and not the study's own pipeline. The sample table shows 550,000 to 750,000 distinct CDR3 sequences, and under 25% are seen once. The ten largest clones take up approximately 3.6% of the sample.

What the research found in general, with its limitations: The percentage of naive T cells measured by flow cytometry correlated strongly with observed TCR beta diversity. Estimates of total diversity from one million sequenced T cells were regarded as lower bounds and underestimates. Compared with the aged group, the long-lived group had more naive CD4+ T cells, fewer expanded clones and increased TCR diversity, a pattern suggesting age selection. Observed TCR beta diversity per million T cells fell roughly linearly with age, and a significant reduction was already apparent by age approximately 40. Bulk unsorted PBMC profiling prevented conclusive comparison of naive and antigen-experienced compartments. The CMV infection status of donors was not known, potentially confounding age-related changes in expanded clonotypes.

As encoded in the germline V gene, CDR1 is SQVTM while CDR2 is ANQGSEA. The CDR3 contains 14 residues, cysteine and phenylalanine counted. Only the CDR3 part of the read is kept: 42 bases, read in frame from the first base. Trimming takes 3 bases off V and 4 bases off J; junction bases not matched to a gene: 2. The approximately 40 donors, aged roughly 6 to 95 years, were systemically healthy Caucasian individuals from Russia. Approximately 9.3 milliliters of peripheral blood were collected from each donor into EDTA-treated Vacutainer tubes. Ficoll-Paque density-gradient centrifugation was used to isolate PBMCs, with at least 6.5 million per sample. Trizol reagent was used to extract total RNA from PBMCs, with at least 5 micrograms per sample. The percentages of naive CD45RAhigh/CD27high T cells were determined by flow cytometry on a PBMC aliquot from every donor. Regarding this clonotype: Its cognate antigen has yet to be identified. It has no much larger one-base neighbor in the sample; base qualities were not kept.

The sample was blood. The TCR sequence derives from a man between 65 and 85 years old in good health. The rearrangement combines TRBV29-1 with TRBJ2-1; the central 11 bases match TRBD1. The CDR3 amino acid sequence is: CSVDGQGAYNEQFF. The sequenced DNA: TGCAGCGTTGATGGACAGGGGGCGTACAATGAGCAGTTCTTC.